This T cell receptor beta chain was identified during a study of blood T cell repertoires in COVID-19. Study overall: Specimens from acute and convalescent COVID-19 originated in the United States, Italy and Spain. T cells, B-cell-depleted T cells, or PBMCs provided the cDNA or gDNA that served as material.

This CDR3 has 13 residues. Trimming stripped 4 bases from V and 6 bases from J, with 11 bases between. CDR1 and CDR2 (germline): SGHRS, YFSETQ. Methods used by the authors: The assay estimated nucleated cells by amplifying reference gene primers. Clones were sequenced by immunoSEQ multiplex PCR, and TCRdb holds only the in-frame ones, with some missing. From that table come the V and J calls and clone size; the DNA was used to work out D and trimming. The sample includes under 250,000 clones, about nine tenths seen only once; the top ten take roughly 4%. Enrollees, about 18 to 90 years old, lived in around 23 US areas.

V usage is TRBV5-1 and J usage is TRBJ1-5; D uncertain. The sample consisted of PBMCs or T cells enriched from blood (not recorded which). This clonotype was obtained from a woman aged 25-40 years with acute COVID-19. This chain's CDR3 is CASSPAEGQPQHF. CDR3 coding DNA: TGCGCCAGCAGCCCTGCGGAGGGTCAGCCCCAGCATTTT.